The T cell receptor (beta chain) under discussion was sequenced for a study of T cells in Graves' hyperthyroidism and ophthalmopathy. This clonotype was seen ten or more times. This CDR3 has 16 amino acids. Trimming took 7 bases from V and 1 from J, leaving 17 bases between them. Germline V gene sequence: CDR1 LNHDA, CDR2 SQIVND (reference sequence). Researchers took RNA transcripts and amplified the TCR beta CDR3 regions from them. The study used the HTBI primer set for a first-round RT-PCR of the TCR CDR3. One entry per CDR3 protein results from TCRdb running MiXCR on the multiplex PCR reads. The profile shows around 97,000 distinct CDR3 sequences, about 50% of them singletons. Each diagnosis was grounded in clinical symptoms, serum thyroxine and TRAb, thyroid ultrasound, and orbital computed tomography.

The sequence was obtained from a man aged 40-49 years with Graves' hyperthyroidism. What was sequenced was blood. The genes are TRBV19 and TRBJ1-5, with D uncertain. The CDR3 sequence is CASTLQFVASNQPQHF. CDR3 DNA: TGTGCCAGTACTCTCCAGTTCGTGGCGAGCAATCAGCCCCAGCATTTT.